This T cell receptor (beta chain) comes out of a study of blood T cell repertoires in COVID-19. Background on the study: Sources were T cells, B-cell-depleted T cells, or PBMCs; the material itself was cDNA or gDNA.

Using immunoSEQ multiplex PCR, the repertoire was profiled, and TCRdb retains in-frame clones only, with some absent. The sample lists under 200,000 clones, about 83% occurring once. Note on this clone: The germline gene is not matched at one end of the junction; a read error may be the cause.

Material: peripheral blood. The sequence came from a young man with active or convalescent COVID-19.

CDR3: CASRQGTGGNPPLHF. The DNA of the CDR3 is TGTGCCAGCAGGCAGGGAACAGGGGGTAATCCACCCCTCCACTTT. The chain recombines TRBV6-5 with TRBJ1-6; 8 bases map to TRBD1. CDR1 and CDR2 from the germline V gene are MNHEY and SVGAGI. The CDR3 sequence is 15 residues long.